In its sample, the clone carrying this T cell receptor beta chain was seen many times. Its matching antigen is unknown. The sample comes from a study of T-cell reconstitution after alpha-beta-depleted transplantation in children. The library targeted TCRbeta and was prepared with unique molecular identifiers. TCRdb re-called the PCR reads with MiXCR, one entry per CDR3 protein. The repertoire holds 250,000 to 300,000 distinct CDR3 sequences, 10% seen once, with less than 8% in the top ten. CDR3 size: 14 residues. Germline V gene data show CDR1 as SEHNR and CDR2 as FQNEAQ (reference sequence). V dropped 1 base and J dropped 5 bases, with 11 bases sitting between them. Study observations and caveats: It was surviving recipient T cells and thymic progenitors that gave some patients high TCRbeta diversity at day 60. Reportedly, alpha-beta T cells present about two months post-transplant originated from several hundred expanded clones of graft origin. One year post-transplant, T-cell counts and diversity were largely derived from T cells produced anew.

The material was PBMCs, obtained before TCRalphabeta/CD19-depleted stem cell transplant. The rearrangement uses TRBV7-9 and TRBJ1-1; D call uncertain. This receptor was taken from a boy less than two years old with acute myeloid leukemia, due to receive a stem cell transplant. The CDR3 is CASSLGAPGTEAFF. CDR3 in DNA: TGTGCCAGCAGCTTAGGGGCCCCTGGGACTGAAGCTTTCTTT.